Given below is one T cell receptor beta chain in context. What it binds is unknown. Germline V gives CDR1 MDHEN, CDR2 SYDVKM. Trimming removed 3 bases from V and 3 bases from J; junction bases left unmatched: 11. CDR3 length equals 19 residues. Quantitative molecular-barcoded 5'-RACE generated the TCR beta libraries. A single record per CDR3 protein comes from TCRdb applying MiXCR to the 5' RACE reads. This table holds roughly 700,000 distinct CDR3 sequences, under 20% found once. This sample was taken from a study of CD8 T cells in ankylosing spondylitis. Findings and limits, study-wide: In ankylosing spondylitis patients, matched synovial fluid reportedly showed significant enrichment of disease-linked clones. Disease-linked clones displayed a CD8+ phenotype and appeared relatively rarely in peripheral blood. Earlier studies detected some motif variants in reactive arthritis synovial fluid and blood. A TCR beta motif made of about 8 highly homologous variants seemed typical of ankylosing spondylitis blood.

The receptor was derived from a male donor with ankylosing spondylitis. This chain uses TRBV28 with TRBJ2-6; 10 bases agree with TRBD1. Sample: blood, either unsorted or a sorted T cell fraction (not recorded which). This chain's CDR3 is CASSFGGTGDSFGANVLTF. The CDR3 DNA follows: TGTGCCAGCAGTTTCGGCGGGACAGGGGATAGCTTTGGGGCCAACGTCCTGACTTTC.